Below, 25 T cell receptor beta chains from the same sample are listed, as sequenced in a study of T-cell memory formation after mild COVID-19. TCRdb re-analysed the 5' RACE reads in MiXCR, keeping a single row per CDR3 protein. The sample contains under 300,000 distinct CDR3 sequences, around 8% of which appear only once. Specimen: PBMCs or a T cell subset sorted from them (not recorded which). These receptors were collected from a man between 18 and 29 years old who had mild COVID-19 (a few samples of this study predate the infection). Cell type and time point are not known.

This clonotype was found a few times. The J gene is TRBJ2-5, the V gene TRBV5-6; 8 bases match TRBD1. The germline gives CDR1 SGHDT, CDR2 YYEEEE. The CDR3 has 15 amino acids. J was trimmed by 1 base and V by 1 base; bases with no gene match: 3. The CDR3 region is CASSLRGTGQETQYF. CDR3 in DNA: TGTGCCAGCAGCTTGAGGGGGACAGGCCAAGAGACCCAGTACTTC.

This clonotype occurred a few times. The rearrangement uses TRBV10-3 and TRBJ1-1; D is unclear. The CDR3 consists of 13 residues. V lost 4 bases to trimming and J lost 5 bases, with 11 bases between them. CDR1 is ENHRY, CDR2 SYGVKD, per germline. CDR3 region: CAISGPWETEAFF. The CDR3 DNA reads TGTGCCATCAGTGGTCCGTGGGAGACTGAAGCTTTCTTT.

J is TRBJ2-4 and V is TRBV20-1; D is undetermined. In germline, CDR1 is DFQATT, CDR2 SNEGSKA (reference sequence). V was clipped by 0 bases and J by 6 bases, with 12 bases between them. CDR3 length equals 14 residues. CDR3 nucleotide sequence: TGCAGTGCTAGAGATCGGACCGGTCTAAACATTCAGTACTTC. Its protein is CSARDRTGLNIQYF.

This clonotype was recorded at least ten times. J is TRBJ2-3 and V is TRBV11-2; the D gene could be TRBD1 or TRBD2 (6 bases each). V lost 3 bases, J lost 4 bases, and 14 bases lay in between. This CDR3 region has 15 residues. Germline loops: CDR1 SGHAT, CDR2 FQNNGV. The DNA for the CDR3 is TGTGCCAGCAGCTTCGGACCGAGGGGGGCAGATACGCAGTATTTT. This translates into CASSFGPRGADTQYF.

The rearrangement joins TRBV7-2 to TRBJ1-1; D gene uncertain. V gave up 5 bases and J gave up 1 base, with 11 bases separating them. Germline CDR1 reads SGHTA; CDR2 reads FQGNSA. The CDR3 consists of 14 residues. The CDR3 here is CASSPLAANTEAFF. The CDR3 nucleotides read TGTGCCAGCAGCCCGTTGGCAGCGAACACTGAAGCTTTCTTT.

The sample holds many counts of this clonotype. In nucleotides, the CDR3 is TGTGCCAGCAGTGAAATCCAGTCAAACATTCAGTACTTC. Amino acid sequence: CASSEIQSNIQYF. This chain uses TRBV6-1 with TRBJ2-4; D is unresolved. Germline V gene data show CDR1 as MNHNS and CDR2 as SASEGT. The V gene lost 2 bases and the J gene lost 6 bases, with 8 bases spanning the gap. The CDR3 is 13 residues long.

This chain joins TRBV5-1 and TRBJ2-3, with D perhaps TRBD2 (7 bases). CDR3 size: 13 residues. The germline V gene encodes CDR1 SGHRS and CDR2 YFSETQ. V lost 1 base and J lost 12, with 15 bases in between. DNA for the CDR3: TGCGCCAGCAGCTTGCCCGGCGGGGGCCTTCAGTATTTT. Its translation: CASSLPGGGLQYF.

This clonotype appeared a few times. The rearrangement joins TRBV7-9 to TRBJ1-3; no firm D call. From germline, CDR1 is SEHNR and CDR2 FQNEAQ (reference sequence). The V and J ends lost 3 bases and 0 bases respectively, with 9 bases between them. The CDR3 sequence is 15 residues long. The CDR3: CASSFVAASGNTIYF. CDR3 bases: TGTGCCAGCAGCTTTGTTGCAGCCTCTGGAAACACCATATATTTT.

The CDR3 DNA sequence: TGTGCCAGCAGCTTACGGAGCGGGAGTAGGACAGATACGCAGTATTTT. Protein sequence: CASSLRSGSRTDTQYF. This chain uses TRBV7-8 with TRBJ2-3, with 8 bases that match TRBD2. The CDR3 is 16 amino acids. The V and J ends lost 2 bases and 3 bases, in that order; junction bases with no gene match: 7. Germline lookup yields CDR1 SGHVS and CDR2 FQNEAQ.

This clonotype was seen ten or more times. This chain joins TRBV15 and TRBJ1-1; D is uncertain. The CDR3 extends over 12 amino acids. The V end lost 5 bases, the J end lost 2 bases, and 6 bases lay between the germline ends. Germline CDR1 and CDR2: LNHNV and YYDKDF (reference sequence). CDR3 loop: CATSGANTEAFF. The CDR3, as DNA: TGTGCCACCAGCGGCGCAAACACTGAAGCTTTCTTT. The full variable domain, rest sourced from reference TRBV15 and TRBJ1-1, is DAMVIQNPRYQVTQFGKPVTLSCSQTLNHNVMYWYQQKSSQAPKLLFHYYDKDFNNEADTPDNFQSRRPNTSFCFLDIRSPGLGDTAMYLCATSGANTEAFFGQGTRLTVV.

This clonotype was observed a few times. The chain links TRBV19 to TRBJ2-7; D call uncertain. Germline-derived CDR1 and CDR2 are LNHDA and SQIVND (reference sequence). V lost 5 bases and J 9 bases, leaving 17 bases between the germline ends. The CDR3 is 13 amino acids. The CDR3 protein is CASSQRAAGGQYF. CDR3 coding DNA: TGTGCCAGTAGTCAACGGGCCGCAGGCGGGCAGTACTTC.

The chain recombines TRBV12-3 or TRBV12-4 with TRBJ1-2; D is unresolved. V lost 8 bases to trimming and J lost 9 bases, with 13 bases between them. The CDR3 covers 11 residues. The CDR3 bases are TGTGCCAGCCGTTCCCCGGGAAGCTACACCTTC. As protein: CASRSPGSYTF.

In its sample, this clonotype was seen many times. As DNA, the CDR3 is TGTGCCAGCAGCGCAAGAGGGCACTACGAGCAGTACTTC. Translated: CASSARGHYEQYF. The chain carries TRBV3-1 and TRBJ2-7, with a weak D call TRBD2 (5 bases). Germline V CDR1 and CDR2: LGHDT, YNNKEL (reference sequence). The V end was cut by 5 bases, the J end by 3 bases, with 11 bases between. CDR3 length: 13 amino acids.

The gene calls are TRBV6-6 and TRBJ2-3; D unclear. V shed 2 bases and J shed 6 bases, with 6 bases lying between them. The germline V gene has CDR1 MNHNY and CDR2 SVGAGI (reference sequence). CDR3 size: 12 residues. The CDR3 is CASSYIRDTQYF. The CDR3 coding sequence is TGTGCCAGCAGTTACATTCGGGATACGCAGTATTTT.

V is TRBV7-2 and J is TRBJ2-4, with TRBD2 matching 9 bases. Germline values: CDR1 SGHTA, CDR2 FQGNSA. The CDR3 spans 14 residues. Trimming removed 5 bases from V and 6 bases from J; junction bases left unmatched: 5. This CDR3 reads CASSLSGGGNIQYF. CDR3 in DNA: TGTGCCAGCAGCCTTAGCGGGGGCGGAAACATTCAGTACTTC.

This clonotype came up many times. The chain joins TRBV12-3 or TRBV12-4 to TRBJ2-3, with 10 nucleotides matching TRBD2. V was pared by 2 bases and J by 2 bases, with 4 bases of the junction left unmatched. CDR3 length: 16 residues. The CDR3 is CASSLRLAGVTDTQYF. CDR3 bases: TGTGCCAGCAGTTTAAGGCTAGCGGGGGTCACAGATACGCAGTATTTT.

V and J are TRBV12-3 or TRBV12-4 and TRBJ2-7; 7 bases agree with TRBD2. The CDR3 is 15 residues long. V trimming: 2 bases; J trimming: 2 bases; junction bases outside the gene matches: 6. The CDR3 DNA reads as TGTGCCAGCAGTTTAAGTGCCGGGGGGACCTACGAGCAGTACGTC. Residues: CASSLSAGGTYEQYV.

A few counts support this clonotype. The chain combines TRBV20-1 with TRBJ2-2, with unresolved D. This CDR3 is 15 amino acids long. V lost 0 bases to trimming and J lost 2 bases, with 10 bases between them. Germline CDR1 is DFQATT and CDR2 is SNEGSKA (reference sequence). DNA of the CDR3: TGCAGTGCTAGAGATAATAACAGAAACACCGGGGAGCTGTTTTTT. It yields the protein CSARDNNRNTGELFF.

This clonotype has just a few counts. The genes are TRBV20-1 and TRBJ2-5; a weak D match, TRBD1 (5 bases). Trimming took off 1 base at V and 3 bases at J, with 9 bases between the two ends. Germline CDR1 and CDR2: DFQATT and SNEGSKA (reference sequence). There are 13 residues in the CDR3. Here the CDR3 DNA reads TGCAGTGCTAGAGGTACAGGCGAAGAGACCCAGTACTTC. Its protein product is CSARGTGEETQYF.

The chain is built from TRBV28 and TRBJ2-2; 10 bases align to TRBD1. The CDR3 covers 13 residues. Trimming at V came to 6 bases and at J to 7 bases, leaving 2 bases not matched to a gene. Germline CDR1 is MDHEN and CDR2 is SYDVKM. The CDR3 loop reads CASRDRGIGELFF. The DNA of the CDR3 is TGTGCCAGCAGGGACAGGGGGATCGGGGAGCTGTTTTTT.

This chain links TRBV6-5 with TRBJ1-4; D unclear. V lost 3 bases and J lost 4, with 15 bases in between. Germline CDR1 reads MNHEY; CDR2 reads SVGAGI. The CDR3 length is 16 residues. CDR3 in DNA: TGTGCCAGCAGTTATGGGGTGAACGGCCTTAATGAAAAACTGTTTTTT. Its translation: CASSYGVNGLNEKLFF.

The chain uses TRBV7-9 and TRBJ1-1, with D uncertain. Germline lookup yields CDR1 SEHNR and CDR2 FQNEAQ (reference sequence). The germline V and J ends were trimmed by 5 bases and 0 bases, with 16 bases remaining between them. CDR3 length: 16 amino acids. The CDR3 is CASSNPRVNMNTEAFF. CDR3 nucleotides: TGTGCCAGCAGCAATCCGAGGGTGAACATGAACACTGAAGCTTTCTTT.

This clonotype has only a few counts. The chain employs TRBV3-1 and TRBJ1-2; possibly TRBD1 for D (6 bases). V gave up 2 bases and J gave up 9 bases, with 13 bases separating them. The CDR3 length is 13 residues. Germline CDR1 and CDR2: LGHDT and YNNKEL (reference sequence). The CDR3 protein is CASSQSQGQSYTF. CDR3 sequence (DNA): TGTGCCAGCAGCCAAAGCCAGGGGCAGAGCTACACCTTC.

The CDR3 sequence is CASSRPSEDRNSPLHF. The CDR3, as DNA: TGTGCCAGCAGCCGCCCGTCTGAGGACAGAAATTCACCCCTCCACTTT. V gene TRBV7-2 combines with J gene TRBJ1-6; D perhaps matches TRBD1 (6 bases). The CDR3 contains 16 residues. CDR1 and CDR2 (germline): SGHTA, FQGNSA. V gave up 5 bases and J gave up 7 bases, with 18 bases separating them.

V usage is TRBV19 and J usage is TRBJ1-1; D is unclear. V lost 7 bases to trimming and J lost 1 base, with 10 bases between them. The CDR3 has 13 amino acids. The germline gives CDR1 LNHDA, CDR2 SQIVND (reference sequence). The CDR3 nucleotides are TGTGCCAGTAAGTACCTCGGGAACACTGAAGCTTTCTTT. Its protein is CASKYLGNTEAFF.